The 27 T cell receptor beta chains reported below all come from one sample, sequenced in a study of T cell clonality in common variable immunodeficiency. Profiling relied on immunoSEQ multiplex PCR, and the TCRdb table lists in-frame clones only, not all of them. This sample has tens of thousands of clones, each found more than once. The sample consisted of peripheral blood mononuclear cells. These receptor sequences come from a person aged 18 to 70 in good health.

There are many counts of this clone. Read sequence stops 3 residues before the CDR3 end, and the germline J gene provides the missing end. The chain joins TRBV10-1 to TRBJ2-1, with 8 bases fitting TRBD2. This CDR3 contains 14 residues. V gave up 8 bases and J gave up 4 bases; unmatched junction bases: 7. Germline loops: CDR1 WNHNN, CDR2 SYGVQD (reference sequence). Partial CDR3 DNA: TGCGCCAGCTCGGTCGGGGGGGTGTACAATGAG. Amino acid sequence: CASSVGGVYNE. The complete CDR3 protein is CASSVGGVYNEQFF.

The sample holds many counts of this clone. Coverage ceases 3 residues before the CDR3 finishes, and the germline J gene fills in the end. The chain carries TRBV19 and TRBJ2-7, with D maybe TRBD2 (6 bases). Germline CDR1 reads LNHDA; CDR2 reads SQIVND (reference sequence). The germline V and J ends were trimmed by 4 bases and 2 bases, with 9 bases remaining between them. This CDR3 is 13 amino acids long. The CDR3 loop reads CASSTGGAYEQYF. The sequenced part of the CDR3 DNA is TGTGCCAGTAGTACGGGCGGGGCCTACGAG.

This clone came up many times. The CDR3 end falls 3 residues outside the read, so it is completed with the germline J gene. The rearrangement links TRBV20-1 to TRBJ1-1; possible D gene TRBD1, 5 bases. Trimming removed 5 bases at V and 5 bases at J, with 12 bases between. This CDR3 comprises 12 residues. Germline V gene sequence: CDR1 DFQATT, CDR2 SNEGSKA (reference sequence). The CDR3 loop reads CSAPSGGTEAFF. The sequenced CDR3 bases are TGCAGTGCTCCGTCGGGGGGGACTGAA.

This clone was picked up many times. CDR3 in amino acids: CSSVGGLEETQYF. The part of the CDR3 DNA that was read is TGCAGTTCCGTAGGGGGCCTCGAAGAGACC. This sequence joins TRBV20-1 and TRBJ2-5; 7 bases align to TRBD1. The read finishes 3 residues shy of the CDR3 end, and the germline J gene is used to complete it. The CDR3 is made up of 13 amino acids. From germline, CDR1 is DFQATT and CDR2 SNEGSKA (reference sequence). V lost 8 bases, J lost 3 bases, and 9 bases stayed unmatched.

For this clone: The CDR3 goes on 3 residues after the read ends, and that part is filled in from the germline J gene. The chain is built from TRBV5-4 and TRBJ2-7, with 11 bases that match TRBD1. The CDR3 loop spans 14 amino acids. The germline V gene has CDR1 SGHNT and CDR2 YYREEE (reference sequence). V lost 7 bases, J lost 5 bases, and 8 bases stayed unmatched. The part of the CDR3 DNA that was read is TGTGCCAGCGGCCAGGACAGGGGGCCCAACGAG. Translation gives CASGQDRGPNE. The entire CDR3 is CASGQDRGPNEQYF.

This clone has only a few counts. CDR3 DNA (partial): TGTGCCAGCAGTCGAAAAGCGGGACAAGAGACC. Translation gives CASSRKAGQET. The full CDR3 protein is CASSRKAGQETQYF. V is TRBV5-4 and J is TRBJ2-5, with 7 bases that match TRBD2. The CDR3 extends 3 residues past the end of the read, so its final part is completed from the germline J gene. Germline lookup yields CDR1 SGHNT and CDR2 YYREEE (reference sequence). V lost 5 bases, J lost 2 bases, and 6 bases stayed unmatched. CDR3 length equals 14 residues.

For this clone: From the germline J gene comes the end of the CDR3, since the read stops 3 residues before it. This chain links TRBV27 with TRBJ2-5, with 9 nucleotides matching TRBD2. The germline V gene encodes CDR1 MNHEY and CDR2 SMNVEV (reference sequence). V lost 1 base, J lost 4 bases, and 4 bases stayed unmatched. This CDR3 spans 15 amino acids. This chain's CDR3 is CASSLWLAGSETQYF. CDR3 DNA (partial): TGTGCCAGCAGTTTATGGCTAGCGGGGTCAGAGACC.

This clone was counted at least ten times. The missing CDR3 end, 3 residues past where the read stops, is filled in from the germline J gene. The chain is built from TRBV13 and TRBJ2-1, with D uncertain. The CDR3 covers 14 residues. V lost 9 bases to trimming and J lost 5 bases, with 17 bases between them. Germline loops: CDR1 PRHDT, CDR2 FYEKMQ (reference sequence). The CDR3 is CASGLLISNNEQFF. Partial CDR3 DNA: TGTGCCAGTGGTCTCCTAATATCAAACAATGAG.

In this sample, this clone turned up many times. The missing CDR3 end, 3 residues past where the read stops, is filled in from the germline J gene. The V gene is TRBV20-1, the J gene TRBJ2-1; 7 bases map to TRBD1. Germline V lookup: CDR1 DFQATT, CDR2 SNEGSKA (reference sequence). Trimming removed 7 bases from V and 8 bases from J; junction bases left unmatched: 8. The CDR3 is 12 amino acids. The CDR3 bases that were read are TGCAGTGTCACAGACAGGGCGTATGAG. Translating it yields CSVTDRAYE. The full CDR3 protein reads CSVTDRAYEQFF.

This clone has at least ten counts. The observed sequence ends 3 residues before the CDR3 terminus, with the missing tail filled in from the germline J gene. V gene TRBV7-8 combines with J gene TRBJ2-3; maybe TRBD2 (6 bases). Trimming stripped 1 base from V and 0 bases from J, with 11 bases between. CDR1 SGHVS and CDR2 FQNEAQ come from the germline V gene. The CDR3 covers 16 residues. CDR3 amino acids: CASSLVAGHSTDTQYF. Partial CDR3 DNA: TGTGCCAGCAGCTTAGTCGCGGGGCACAGCACAGATACG.

As regards this clone: The read stops 3 residues short of the end of the CDR3; the missing end is completed from the germline J gene. This rearrangement joins TRBV19 to TRBJ2-1; D is perhaps TRBD1 or TRBD2 (5 bases each). The CDR3 is made up of 15 amino acids. The ends were cut back, 3 bases at V and 7 bases at J, with 16 bases in the middle. Germline loops: CDR1 LNHDA, CDR2 SQIVND (reference sequence). The part of the CDR3 DNA that was read is TGTGCCAGTAGTATCCCGAAGAGGGGTGATAATGAG. Translation: CASSIPKRGDNE. The CDR3 reads in full as CASSIPKRGDNEQFF. Together with reference TRBV19 and TRBJ2-1, the CDR3 gives the full variable domain: DGGITQSPKYLFRKEGQNVTLSCEQNLNHDAMYWYRQDPGQGLRLIYYSQIVNDFQKGDIAEGYSVSREKKESFPLTVTSAQKNPTAFYLCASSIPKRGDNEQFFGPGTRLTVL.

This clone was detected ten times or more. The DNA read from the CDR3 is TGTGCCAGTAGTCTCGCCGGTATCTGGACTAGCGCGAACAATGAG. This encodes CASSLAGIWTSANNE. The entire CDR3 protein reads CASSLAGIWTSANNEQFF. The J gene is TRBJ2-1, the V gene TRBV19, with 9 nucleotides matching TRBD2. The read terminates 3 residues ahead of where the CDR3 ends, so the germline J gene completes it. The CDR3 loop spans 18 amino acids. Trimming at V came to 5 bases and at J to 5 bases, leaving 16 bases not matched to a gene. CDR1 and CDR2 (germline): LNHDA, SQIVND (reference sequence).

Many counts were recorded for this clone. The CDR3 goes on 3 residues after the read ends, and that part is filled in from the germline J gene. The rearrangement uses TRBV19 and TRBJ2-2; weak D call: TRBD1 (6 bases). In germline, CDR1 is LNHDA, CDR2 SQIVND (reference sequence). The CDR3 length is 16 residues. Trimming pared 3 bases from V and 0 bases from J, leaving 11 bases between. The CDR3 bases that were read are TGTGCCAGTAGTATCTTGGCAGGGGCGAACACCGGGGAG. Translation gives CASSILAGANTGE. The complete CDR3 reads CASSILAGANTGELFF.

There are many counts of this clone. Sequencing ends 3 residues short of the CDR3 end; the germline J gene provides the rest. This rearrangement joins TRBV10-1 to TRBJ2-1; 11 nucleotides align to TRBD1. The CDR3 totals 17 residues. Germline trimming cut 4 bases from V and 6 bases from J; bases unmatched to any gene: 11. Germline V gives CDR1 WNHNN, CDR2 SYGVQD (reference sequence). CDR3 DNA (partial): TGCGCCAGCAGTGTAACCGCCGGGACAGGGGGGTCCAATGAG. This gives the protein CASSVTAGTGGSNE. The complete CDR3 reads CASSVTAGTGGSNEQFF.

At least ten counts were recorded for this clone. One end of the junction does not line up with germline, which may come from a read error. The CDR3 goes on 3 residues after the read ends, and that part is filled in from the germline J gene. The chain employs TRBV7-9 and TRBJ1-1; unclear D gene. The CDR3 is 11 residues long. Germline CDR1 SEHNR, CDR2 FQNEAQ (reference sequence). The CDR3 loop is CASSLNSEAFF. CDR3 bases read: TGTGCCAGCAGCTTAAACAGTGAA.

In its sample, this clone was seen a few times. The sequenced fragment ends 3 residues before the CDR3 boundary, so the rest is inferred from the germline J gene. V gene TRBV19 combines with J gene TRBJ2-2, with D possibly being TRBD2 (5 bases). Germline-derived CDR1 and CDR2 are LNHDA and SQIVND (reference sequence). Trimming removed 5 bases from V and 6 bases from J, with 16 bases in between. The CDR3 covers 15 residues. The CDR3: CASSPGWRRAGELFF. CDR3 DNA (partial): TGTGCCAGTAGTCCGGGATGGAGGCGGGCCGGGGAG. Full variable domain (missing parts from reference TRBV19 and TRBJ2-2): DGGITQSPKYLFRKEGQNVTLSCEQNLNHDAMYWYRQDPGQGLRLIYYSQIVNDFQKGDIAEGYSVSREKKESFPLTVTSAQKNPTAFYLCASSPGWRRAGELFFGEGSRLTVL.

This clone was observed many times. The read ends 3 residues shy of where the CDR3 ends; the end is completed using the germline J gene. The rearrangement uses TRBV3-1 (or the pseudogene TRBV3-2) and TRBJ2-2; weak D call: TRBD1 (6 bases). Germline V gene data show CDR1 as LGHDT and CDR2 as YNNKEL (reference sequence). Trimming removed 4 bases from V and 2 bases from J, with 17 bases in between. The CDR3 spans 17 residues. CDR3 sequence: CASSPLLSRGNTGELFF. The covered CDR3 bases are TGTGCCAGCAGCCCACTACTCTCCAGGGGAAACACCGGGGAG.

With respect to this clone: The read falls 3 residues short of the CDR3 end, and the missing part is taken from the germline J gene. The chain employs TRBV18 and TRBJ2-3; D perhaps matches TRBD1 (6 bases). CDR1 is KGHSH and CDR2 is LQKENI in the germline V gene. Trimming removed 6 bases from V and 4 bases from J, with 29 bases in between. The CDR3 extends over 19 amino acids. CDR3 loop: CASSLRQVSESSSPDTQYF. CDR3 DNA (partial): TGTGCCAGCTCCCTCCGACAGGTTTCGGAAAGCTCTAGCCCAGATACG.

This clone came up many times. The read terminates 3 residues ahead of where the CDR3 ends, so the germline J gene completes it. J is TRBJ2-1 and V is TRBV6-2 or TRBV6-3; perhaps TRBD2 as D (6 bases). In germline, CDR1 is MNHEY, CDR2 SVGEGT. There are 17 residues in the CDR3. Trimming pared 0 bases from V and 4 bases from J, leaving 16 bases between. CDR3 bases read: TGTGCCAGCAGTTACTCGGCCCCGCGGGGAATATACAATGAG. Its protein product is CASSYSAPRGIYNE. The full-length CDR3 reads as CASSYSAPRGIYNEQFF.

This clone was recorded at least ten times. Read data end 3 residues before the CDR3 end; the end is taken from the germline J gene. V is TRBV6-1 and J is TRBJ1-2, with no clear D. The V gene lost 2 bases and the J gene lost 6 bases, with 10 bases spanning the gap. The CDR3 totals 13 residues. Germline CDR1 and CDR2: MNHNS and SASEGT. Partial CDR3 DNA: TGTGCCAGCAGTGAAAACTCCCCCGATGGC. It yields the protein CASSENSPDG. The CDR3, in full, reads CASSENSPDGYTF.

This clone was picked up many times. The read comes to an end 3 residues before the CDR3 does, leaving the germline J gene to fill in the end. V gene TRBV29-1 combines with J gene TRBJ2-1, with 8 bases fitting TRBD2. Looked up from germline, CDR1 is SQVTM and CDR2 is ANQGSEA. The CDR3 is 16 amino acids. Trimming took 1 base from V and 0 from J; bases not matched to a gene: 5. This CDR3 reads CSVEGERGSSYNEQFF. The CDR3 bases that were read are TGCAGCGTTGAAGGTGAGCGGGGGAGCTCCTACAATGAG.

This clone was detected ten times or more. The CDR3 is cut off 3 residues early in the read; its end comes from the germline J gene. This chain uses TRBV29-1 with TRBJ2-7; possibly TRBD2 for D (6 bases). This CDR3 has 15 amino acids. Germline V CDR1 and CDR2: SQVTM, ANQGSEA. The V end was cut by 4 bases, the J end by 5 bases, with 21 bases between. The CDR3 sequence is CSVVTPWGVEDEQYF. Incomplete CDR3 DNA: TGCAGCGTTGTTACTCCTTGGGGGGTTGAGGACGAG.

This clone was counted many times. Its ends do not fully match the called genes, so a read error is possible. From the germline J gene comes the end of the CDR3, since the read stops 3 residues before it. Additional DNA sequences in this sample encode the identical CDR3. The rearrangement joins TRBV5-1 to TRBJ1-1; TRBD1 aligns across 7 bases. From germline, CDR1 is SGHRS and CDR2 YFSETQ. This CDR3 region has 13 residues. The CDR3 protein is CASSLTGSTEAFF. The covered CDR3 bases are TGCGCCAGCAGCCTGACAGGGAGTACTGAG. Full variable domain (outside the CDR3, taken from reference TRBV5-1 and TRBJ1-1): KAGVTQTPRYLIKTRGQQVTLSCSPISGHRSVSWYQQTPGQGLQFLFEYFSETQRNKGNFPGRFSGRQFSNSRSEMNVSTLELGDSALYLCASSLTGSTEAFFGQGTRLTVV.

This clone was counted many times. The read is 3 residues too short to cover the CDR3 end, so that end is filled in from the germline J gene. This chain connects TRBV2 to TRBJ1-3; TRBD1 is a possible D gene (5 bases). Germline V gene data show CDR1 as SNHLY and CDR2 as FYNNEI. This CDR3 spans 15 amino acids. Trimming removed 7 bases at V and 2 bases at J, with 15 bases between. The CDR3 bases that were read are TGTGCCAGCACTCGGCAGGGCGGCCCTGGAAACACC. It specifies CASTRQGGPGNT. The full-length CDR3 reads as CASTRQGGPGNTIYF.

Ten or more counts support this clone. Read sequence stops 3 residues before the CDR3 end, and the germline J gene provides the missing end. The chain has TRBV18 and TRBJ1-4, with TRBD1 as a possible D gene (6 bases). Germline assignment: CDR1 KGHSH and CDR2 LQKENI. CDR3 length: 15 residues. V was shortened by 4 bases and J by 1 base, with 10 bases between the two germline ends. The sequenced CDR3 bases are TGTGCCAGCTCACACAAAGGGGGAACTAATGAAAAA. Its protein product is CASSHKGGTNEK. The whole CDR3 reads CASSHKGGTNEKLFF.

The table lists this clone with a few counts. From the germline J gene comes the end of the CDR3, since the read stops 3 residues before it. J is TRBJ2-5 and V is TRBV2; the match to TRBD2 covers 9 bases. Germline CDR1 SNHLY, CDR2 FYNNEI. This CDR3 contains 14 residues. CDR3 amino acids: CASGRGGAQETQYF. The sequenced CDR3 bases are TGTGCATCAGGGCGGGGGGGTGCCCAAGAGACC.

This clone was found many times. The CDR3 here is CASSLTSGRNNEQFF. The part of the CDR3 DNA that was read is TGTGCCAGCAGTTTGACTAGCGGGAGGAATAATGAG. The chain has TRBV12-3 or TRBV12-4 and TRBJ2-1; 13 bases agree with TRBD2. From the germline J gene comes the end of the CDR3, since the read stops 3 residues before it. V lost 3 bases, J lost 7 bases, and 3 bases stayed unmatched. This CDR3 is built from 15 residues.